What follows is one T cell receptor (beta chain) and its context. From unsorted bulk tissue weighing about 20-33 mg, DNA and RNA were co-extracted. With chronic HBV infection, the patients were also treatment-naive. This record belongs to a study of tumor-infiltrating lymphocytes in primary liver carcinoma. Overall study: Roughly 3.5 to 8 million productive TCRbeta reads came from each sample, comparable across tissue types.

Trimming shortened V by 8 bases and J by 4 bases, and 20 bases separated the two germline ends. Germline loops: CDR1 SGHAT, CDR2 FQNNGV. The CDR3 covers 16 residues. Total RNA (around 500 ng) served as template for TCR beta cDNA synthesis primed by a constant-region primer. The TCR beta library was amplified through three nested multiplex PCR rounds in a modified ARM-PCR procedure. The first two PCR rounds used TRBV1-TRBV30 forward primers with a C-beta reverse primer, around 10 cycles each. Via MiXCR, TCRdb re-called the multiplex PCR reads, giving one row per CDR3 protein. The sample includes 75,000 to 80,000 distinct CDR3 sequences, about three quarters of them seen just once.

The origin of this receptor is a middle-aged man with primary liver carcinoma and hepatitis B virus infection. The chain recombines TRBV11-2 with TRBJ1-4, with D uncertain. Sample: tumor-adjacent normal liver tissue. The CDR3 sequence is CASCPGITPINEKLFF. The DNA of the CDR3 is TGTGCCAGCTGCCCCGGCATAACTCCAATTAATGAAAAACTGTTTTTT.